The rows below give T cell receptor beta chains drawn from one sample of a study of blood T cell repertoires in COVID-19. Profiling relied on immunoSEQ multiplex PCR, and the TCRdb table lists in-frame clones only, not all of them. Of over 90,000 clones listed, about 91% are singletons. Sequenced material: peripheral blood. These TCRs come from a young man with acute or convalescent COVID-19. The CDR3 runs from the conserved cysteine through the conserved F or W. Fields, in order: V gene, clone size, D gene, J gene, CDR3 protein, CDR3 DNA. The D gene is left open where the match is weak. Rows give clone size only sometimes, using once, few, many, or a class for an expanded clone.

TRBV19	-	TRBD1	TRBJ2-7	CASSPTGNRYEQYF	TGTGCCAGTAGCCCGACAGGGAACCGCTACGAGCAGTACTTC
TRBV24-1	-	TRBD2	TRBJ2-3	CATSDRGVTQYF	TGTGCCACCAGTGACCGGGGGGTCACGCAGTATTTT
TRBV20-1	-	-	TRBJ2-3	CSAGDGDTQYF	TGCAGTGCGGGAGACGGAGATACGCAGTATTTT
TRBV5-1	-	-	TRBJ2-6	CASSPTVFSGANVLTF	TGCGCCAGCAGCCCCACGGTTTTCTCTGGGGCCAACGTCCTGACTTTC
TRBV7-9	few	-	TRBJ1-1	CASSFQGGRTEAFF	TGTGCCAGCAGCTTCCAAGGGGGACGGACTGAAGCTTTCTTT
TRBV2	few	TRBD1	TRBJ1-5	CASSWTGGRQPQHF	TGTGCCAGCAGTTGGACAGGGGGGAGACAGCCCCAGCATTTT
TRBV27	-	-	TRBJ1-5	CASRHDSNQPQHF	TGTGCCAGCAGACACGATAGCAATCAGCCCCAGCATTTT
TRBV9	few	-	TRBJ1-1	CASGLNTEAFF	TGTGCCAGTGGGCTCAACACTGAAGCTTTCTTT
TRBV7-9	-	-	TRBJ1-2	CASSLRAGDPNYGYTF	TGTGCCAGCAGCTTGAGGGCGGGAGACCCCAACTATGGCTACACCTTC
TRBV5-1	-	-	TRBJ2-3	CASRRTAPDTQYF	TGCGCCAGTCGTCGGACAGCCCCAGATACGCAGTATTTT
TRBV27	-	-	TRBJ2-7	CASSLSAKSYEQYF	TGTGCCAGCAGTTTATCGGCCAAGTCCTACGAGCAGTACTTC
TRBV30	-	-	TRBJ1-2	CAWGSGTRVYGYTF	TGTGCCTGGGGTTCCGGGACAAGAGTTTATGGCTACACCTTC
TRBV5-4	-	TRBD1	TRBJ2-5	CASSNPGQGEETQYF	TGTGCCAGCAGCAATCCGGGACAGGGGGAGGAGACCCAGTACTTC
TRBV9	-	TRBD1	TRBJ1-1	CASSARTGGTEAFF	TGTGCCAGCAGCGCTCGGACAGGAGGTACTGAAGCTTTCTTT
TRBV2	once	-	TRBJ1-3	CASSAGFSGNTIYF	TGTGCCAGCAGTGCGGGGTTCTCTGGAAACACCATATATTTT
TRBV5-4	-	-	TRBJ1-5	CASSLGEVQHF	TGTGCCAGCAGCTTGGGGGAGGTCCAGCATTTT
TRBV19	-	-	TRBJ1-1	CASSQRELKNTEAFF	TGTGCCAGTAGCCAACGGGAACTCAAGAACACTGAAGCTTTCTTT
TRBV4-1	-	-	TRBJ2-5	CASSQETGLAKETQYF	TGCGCCAGCAGCCAAGAGACCGGACTGGCTAAAGAGACCCAGTACTTC
TRBV12-5	-	TRBD1	TRBJ1-4	CASGLGQVGEKLFF	TGTGCTAGTGGTCTCGGACAGGTAGGAGAAAAACTGTTTTTT
TRBV14	once	-	TRBJ2-5	CASSQLLGGTETQYF	TGTGCCAGCAGCCAGCTCTTAGGGGGAACGGAGACCCAGTACTTC
TRBV27	-	-	TRBJ1-6	CASSTRASYNSPLHF	TGTGCCAGCAGTACCAGGGCCTCCTATAATTCACCCCTCCACTTT
TRBV6-6	-	-	TRBJ1-2	CASSSPPEGYGYTF	TGTGCCAGCAGTTCCCCACCCGAGGGATATGGCTACACCTTC
TRBV19	-	TRBD1	TRBJ1-5	CASSMGQGARWLNQPQHF	TGTGCCAGTAGTATGGGACAGGGGGCGAGGTGGTTGAATCAGCCCCAGCATTTT
TRBV9	-	TRBD2	TRBJ2-7	CASSVGLAGESYEQYF	TGTGCCAGCAGCGTAGGCCTAGCGGGGGAATCCTACGAGCAGTACTTC
TRBV6-1	-	TRBD1	TRBJ1-5	CASSEDRANVQPQHF	TGTGCCAGCAGTGAGGACAGGGCCAACGTACAGCCCCAGCATTTT
TRBV6-4	-	TRBD1	TRBJ1-5	CASREGDREMGNQPQHF	TGTGCCAGCAGAGAAGGGGACAGGGAAATGGGCAATCAGCCCCAGCATTTT
TRBV3-1/TRBV3-2	-	-	TRBJ1-3	CASSRTRDASGNTIYF	TGTGCCAGCAGCCGAACGAGGGATGCCTCTGGAAACACCATATATTTT
TRBV10-3	-	-	TRBJ1-5	CAISSAGHQPQHF	TGTGCCATCTCCTCCGCGGGGCATCAGCCCCAGCATTTT
TRBV19	-	TRBD1	TRBJ2-2	CASSIVAAGQGKLFF	TGTGCCAGTAGTATAGTAGCAGCGGGACAGGGGAAGCTGTTTTTT
TRBV25-1	-	TRBD1	TRBJ2-2	CASSVFRGAGGETGELFF	TGTGCCAGCAGTGTCTTTCGGGGAGCAGGGGGTGAAACCGGGGAGCTGTTTTTT
TRBV30	-	TRBD1	TRBJ2-7	CAWSVLGQGYEQYF	TGTGCCTGGAGTGTACTCGGACAGGGTTACGAGCAGTACTTC
TRBV30	-	-	TRBJ1-1	CAWSRLSPWTEAFF	TGTGCCTGGAGTCGCCTCAGTCCTTGGACTGAAGCTTTCTTT
TRBV15	-	TRBD2	TRBJ2-7	CATSRPRTSGDTYEQYF	TGTGCCACCAGCAGGCCGAGGACTAGCGGGGATACCTACGAGCAGTACTTC
TRBV30	-	TRBD1	TRBJ1-1	CAWRTGFDGTEAFF	TGTGCCTGGAGGACAGGGTTTGATGGGACTGAAGCTTTCTTT
TRBV2	-	-	TRBJ1-2	CASSFGLESNGYTF	TGTGCCAGCAGTTTCGGACTCGAGAGTAATGGCTACACCTTC
TRBV5-1	once	TRBD1	TRBJ2-3	CASSLAGGPTDTQYF	TGCGCCAGCAGCTTGGCAGGGGGCCCCACAGATACGCAGTATTTT
TRBV19	-	-	TRBJ1-1	CASIRRVTEAFF	TGTGCCAGTATTAGGCGGGTCACTGAAGCTTTCTTT
TRBV18	-	TRBD1	TRBJ1-3	CASSSGQGTGNTIYF	TGTGCCAGCTCATCGGGACAGGGGACTGGAAACACCATATATTTT
TRBV2	-	-	TRBJ1-3	CASTRVSGNTIYF	TGTGCCAGCACCCGGGTCTCTGGAAACACCATATATTTT
TRBV7-8	once	-	TRBJ2-7	CASSRLVVGSEQYF	TGTGCCAGCAGCCGACTAGTTGTAGGATCCGAGCAGTACTTC
TRBV7-9	few	TRBD1	TRBJ2-1	CASSLRGPGQGRSYNEQFF	TGTGCCAGCAGCTTACGGGGGCCGGGACAGGGACGCTCCTACAATGAGCAGTTCTTC
TRBV4-1	-	TRBD1	TRBJ2-7	CASSLDEQGASEQYF	TGCGCCAGCAGCCTCGACGAACAGGGGGCATCCGAGCAGTACTTC
TRBV7-2	-	TRBD2	TRBJ2-7	CASSSSGTSGGKYWYEQYF	TGTGCCAGCAGCTCCTCCGGGACTAGCGGGGGGAAGTATTGGTACGAGCAGTACTTC
TRBV27	-	-	TRBJ2-1	CASSPLIAPNNEQFF	TGTGCCAGCAGTCCCCTAATAGCGCCGAACAATGAGCAGTTCTTC
TRBV29-1	few	-	TRBJ1-1	CSANEGGTEAFF	TGCAGCGCGAACGAAGGGGGCACTGAAGCTTTCTTT
TRBV7-6	-	-	TRBJ1-1	CASSLAGSTGLNTEAFF	TGTGCCAGCAGCTTAGCGGGATCCACAGGGCTGAACACTGAAGCTTTCTTT
TRBV6-5	-	-	TRBJ2-7	CASSYYNEQYF	TGTGCCAGCAGTTACTATAACGAGCAGTACTTC
TRBV27	-	-	TRBJ1-1	CASSFGLNTEAFF	TGTGCCAGCAGTTTCGGGTTGAACACTGAAGCTTTCTTT
TRBV5-1	-	TRBD1	TRBJ2-2	CASSSGTGSPGELFF	TGCGCCAGCAGCTCCGGGACAGGGAGTCCCGGGGAGCTGTTTTTT
TRBV20-1	-	-	TRBJ1-3	CSASPGGSGNTIYF	TGCAGTGCTAGTCCGGGGGGCTCTGGAAACACCATATATTTT
TRBV5-1	-	TRBD1	TRBJ1-1	CASSLGYRGDTEAFF	TGCGCCAGCAGCTTGGGATACAGGGGCGACACTGAAGCTTTCTTT
TRBV3-1/TRBV3-2	-	TRBD2	TRBJ2-5	CASSQDPSGQETQYF	TGTGCCAGCAGCCAAGACCCTAGCGGCCAAGAGACCCAGTACTTC
TRBV6-5	-	TRBD1	TRBJ1-1	CASSKQGLMNTEAFF	TGTGCCAGCAGTAAACAGGGGCTTATGAACACTGAAGCTTTCTTT
TRBV6-5	few	-	TRBJ1-1	CASTTSQGRTEAFF	TGTGCCAGCACTACCTCACAGGGACGGACTGAAGCTTTCTTT
TRBV4-2	-	-	TRBJ1-5	CASSQDLWGGNQPQHF	TGTGCCAGCAGCCAAGATCTTTGGGGGGGCAATCAGCCCCAGCATTTT